The 6 T cell receptor beta chains below come from one sample, sequenced in a study of T cell responses to AZD1222 COVID-19 vaccine. Libraries were prepared by immunoSEQ multiplex PCR; TCRdb keeps only in-frame clonotypes and omits some of them. The table records around 99,000 clones, roughly nine tenths of them present only once. The sequenced sample was peripheral blood, obtained 28 days after the second AZD1222 dose. The receptors derive from an adult who received the AZD1222 COVID-19 vaccine.

The genes are TRBV4-3 and TRBJ1-5; D call uncertain. V gave up 0 bases and J gave up 6 bases, with 12 bases separating them. Germline V CDR1 and CDR2: LGHNA, YSLEER. The CDR3 totals 15 residues. The CDR3 reads CASSQDSLTSQPQHF. CDR3 sequence (DNA): TGCGCCAGCAGCCAAGATTCATTGACTAGTCAGCCCCAGCATTTT.

The chain recombines TRBV28 with TRBJ2-2; D gene unclear. The CDR3 is 11 amino acids. In germline, CDR1 is MDHEN, CDR2 SYDVKM. V was pared by 5 bases and J by 5 bases, with 3 bases between. CDR3 region: CASSRTGELFF. CDR3 nucleotide sequence: TGTGCCAGCAGTCGAACCGGGGAGCTGTTTTTT.

The genes are TRBV21-1 and TRBJ1-4. TRBV21-1 is noted as a pseudogene. The CDR3 is made up of 10 amino acids. As DNA, the CDR3 is TGTGCCAGCAGCCATGAAAAACTGTTTTTT. Translated: CASSHEKLFF.

V and J are TRBV19 and TRBJ2-5, with D perhaps assigned TRBD1 or TRBD2 (5 bases each). Germline CDR1 reads LNHDA; CDR2 reads SQIVND (reference sequence). Trimming stripped 8 bases from V and 3 bases from J, with 13 bases between. The CDR3 sequence is 13 residues long. CDR3 loop: CASEGPGKETQYF. Here the CDR3 DNA reads TGTGCCAGTGAGGGGCCGGGCAAAGAGACCCAGTACTTC.

V and J are TRBV6-7 and TRBJ1-5; D unresolved. TRBV6-7 is filed as an ORF, its function uncertain. This CDR3 is built from 12 residues. V dropped 6 bases and J dropped 1 base, with 4 bases sitting between them. CDR3 in amino acids: CASSRSNQPQHF. The CDR3 DNA is TGTGCCAGCAGCCGCAGCAATCAGCCCCAGCATTTT.

This clone was picked up one time. V is TRBV7-2 and J is TRBJ1-4; weak D call: TRBD1 (6 bases). This CDR3 has 14 residues. Per the germline V gene, CDR1 is SGHTA and CDR2 is FQGNSA. V was clipped by 7 bases and J by 7 bases, with 16 bases between them. CDR3 residues: CASKQGRGGEKLFF. In DNA form, the CDR3 reads TGTGCCAGCAAACAGGGCCGGGGTGGTGAAAAACTGTTTTTT.